This T cell receptor beta chain was obtained from a study of Ad26.COV2.S vaccination and SARS-CoV-2 variants. This table comes from immunoSEQ multiplex PCR, and its TCRdb copy is limited to in-frame clones, with some not included. This table has under 550,000 clones, roughly 90% appearing once. The V and J ends lost 2 bases and 5 bases respectively, with 12 bases between them. This CDR3 has 15 amino acids. The germline CDR1 and CDR2 sequences are SGHTA and FQGNSA. The treatment denotes: roughly 20 received Ad26.COV2.S at low or high dose, single or two shots; about 5 received placebo; per-sample allocation not given. The samples date from day 63 after the first vaccine or placebo injection.

The sample here was peripheral blood, taken in a trial of Ad26.COV2.S vaccine versus placebo. The chain recombines TRBV7-2 with TRBJ2-2, with D unclear. The receptor's source is a person between 18 and 60 years old who received the Ad26.COV2.S COVID-19 vaccine or a placebo. CDR3 nucleotide sequence: TGTGCCAGCAGCTTAAGGCGAGCCACGACCGGGGAGCTGTTTTTT. This sequence encodes CASSLRRATTGELFF.